The 8 T cell receptor beta chains presented below share a single source sample, sequenced in a study of T cell changes during pregnancy in multiple sclerosis. Sequenced by immunoSEQ multiplex PCR; TCRdb stores in-frame clones only, minus some. Counted here are 75,000 to 95,000 clones, about 91% occurring once; the ten biggest clones make up around 0.93%. The sample was peripheral blood, taken before pregnancy. Source of these receptors: a female donor with multiple sclerosis, enrolled in a pregnancy study.

This chain joins TRBV6-4 and TRBJ2-2, with TRBD2 matching over 9 bases. Germline lookup yields CDR1 MRHNA and CDR2 SNTAGT. The CDR3 length is 14 residues. V lost 10 bases to trimming and J lost 3 bases; unmatched junction nucleotides: 6. The CDR3 here is CATRTSAYTGELFF. The CDR3, as DNA: TGTGCCACCCGGACTAGCGCTTACACCGGGGAGCTGTTTTTT.

The gene calls are TRBV5-4 and TRBJ2-1; 11 nucleotides line up with TRBD2. Germline V gene lookup returns CDR1 SGHNT and CDR2 YYREEE (reference sequence). Losses at the gene ends were 3 bases for V and 5 bases for J; bases not matched to a gene: 10. The CDR3 totals 17 residues. The CDR3, as DNA: TGTGCCAGCAGCTCGTCCCTTAGCGGGAGGGCCCACAATGAGCAGTTCTTC. Translating gives CASSSSLSGRAHNEQFF.

The rearrangement links TRBV6-1 to TRBJ1-4; 10 bases match TRBD1. This CDR3 region has 13 residues. J lost 6 bases, V lost 8 bases, and 3 bases had no gene match. In germline, CDR1 is MNHNS, CDR2 SASEGT. The CDR3 loop reads CASVDRGHEKLFF. DNA of the CDR3: TGTGCCAGCGTCGACAGGGGGCATGAAAAACTGTTTTTT.

V usage is TRBV7-9 and J usage is TRBJ2-7; 10 bases agree with TRBD1. Germline V gene lookup returns CDR1 SEHNR and CDR2 FQNEAQ (reference sequence). The V segment lost 2 bases and the J segment 4 bases; nucleotides outside the gene matches: 8. The CDR3 is made up of 16 amino acids. The CDR3 region has the DNA TGTGCCAGCAGCTTACTCCCCGGGACAGGGGAATACGAGCAGTACTTC. It encodes CASSLLPGTGEYEQYF.

The chain joins TRBV9 to TRBJ2-1; TRBD1 matches 11 bases. The CDR3 runs to 21 residues. Losses at the gene ends were 4 bases for V and 0 bases for J; bases not matched to a gene: 18. Germline-derived CDR1 and CDR2 are SGDLS and YYNGEE. CDR3 protein: CASSPKTPGTGGSSSYNEQFF. CDR3 sequence (DNA): TGTGCCAGCAGCCCAAAAACTCCCGGGACAGGGGGAAGTAGCTCCTACAATGAGCAGTTCTTC. Together with reference TRBV9 and TRBJ2-1, the CDR3 gives the full variable domain: DSGVTQTPKHLITATGQRVTLRCSPRSGDLSVYWYQQSLDQGLQFLIQYYNGEERAKGNILERFSAQQFPDLHSELNLSSLELGDSALYFCASSPKTPGTGGSSSYNEQFFGPGTRLTVL.

This clone was picked up one time. This chain links TRBV7-2 with TRBJ1-2; a weak D match, TRBD1 (6 bases). V was cut by 7 bases and J by 4 bases, with 19 bases left in between. The CDR3 covers 15 residues. Germline CDR1 is SGHTA and CDR2 is FQGNSA. The CDR3 here is CASTPDRFLPYGYTF. DNA for the CDR3: TGTGCCAGCACCCCCGACAGGTTTCTCCCCTATGGCTACACCTTC.

This rearrangement joins TRBV28 to TRBJ1-3, with D maybe TRBD1 (6 bases). This CDR3 is built from 14 residues. Germline V gene lookup returns CDR1 MDHEN and CDR2 SYDVKM. Between the trimmed V and J ends, which lost 7 bases and 4 bases, there was a span of 14 bases. This CDR3 is CASTWLGAGNTIYF. Written as DNA, the CDR3 is TGTGCCAGCACCTGGTTGGGGGCAGGAAACACCATATATTTT.

The V gene is TRBV6-5, the J gene TRBJ1-2; no clear D gene. The CDR3 is 12 residues long. Germline loops: CDR1 MNHEY, CDR2 SVGAGI. V lost 6 bases, J lost 4 bases, and 9 bases lay in between. CDR3 amino acids: CASRITSYGYTF. The CDR3 region has the DNA TGTGCCAGCAGAATAACTTCCTATGGCTACACCTTC.